The 18 T cell receptor beta chains reported below all come from one sample, sequenced in a study of cytotoxic CD8 clonotypes in ibrutinib-treated CLL. Method: immunoSEQ multiplex PCR; TCRdb's copy keeps in-frame clones and lacks some. The sample records 250,000 to 350,000 clones, approximately 79% being singletons. Sequences were derived from PBMCs, sampled at disease progression, from a patient treated with ibrutinib. These receptors came from a human donor with chronic lymphocytic leukemia.

This sequence joins TRBV4-1 and TRBJ2-7; unclear D gene. Germline V gene lookup returns CDR1 MGHRA and CDR2 YSYEKL. V lost 0 bases to trimming and J lost 4 bases, with 7 bases between them. The CDR3 length is 13 residues. The chain's CDR3 is CASSQDLLYEQYF. The CDR3 DNA is TGCGCCAGCAGCCAAGACCTGCTTTACGAGCAGTACTTC.

V and J are TRBV19 and TRBJ2-7, with TRBD1 identical over 7 bases. This CDR3 has 14 residues. Germline V gene data show CDR1 as LNHDA and CDR2 as SQIVND (reference sequence). The V and J ends lost 5 bases and 0 bases, in that order; junction bases with no gene match: 4. CDR3 amino acids: CASSADRDSYEQYF. Written as DNA, the CDR3 is TGTGCCAGTAGTGCAGACAGGGACTCCTACGAGCAGTACTTC.

The chain recombines TRBV18 with TRBJ2-5; D not resolved. Germline V CDR1 and CDR2: KGHSH, LQKENI. V lost 2 bases and J 5 bases, leaving 9 bases between the germline ends. The CDR3 has 13 residues. CDR3 coding DNA: TGTGCCAGCTCACCAGGCCTGCGGGAGACCCAGTACTTC. This sequence encodes CASSPGLRETQYF. The variable domain in full, completed from reference TRBV18 and TRBJ2-5, reads NAGVMQNPRHLVRRRGQEARLRCSPMKGHSHVYWYRQLPEEGLKFMVYLQKENIIDESGMPKERFSAEFPKEGPSILRIQQVVRGDSAAYFCASSPGLRETQYFGPGTRLLVL.

CDR3 DNA: TGCAGCGTTGAGACAGGGGGAAGTGAAAAACTGTTTTTT. Amino acid sequence: CSVETGGSEKLFF. The chain is built from TRBV29-1 and TRBJ1-4, with TRBD1 matching over 9 bases. Trimming at V came to 3 bases and at J to 7 bases, leaving 3 bases not matched to a gene. Germline CDR1 is SQVTM and CDR2 is ANQGSEA. CDR3 length: 13 amino acids.

The chain is built from TRBV11-2 and TRBJ1-2, with D hard to call. The V gene's germline CDR1 is SGHAT and CDR2 FQNNGV. The length of the CDR3 is 14 residues. V was trimmed by 7 bases and J by 8 bases, leaving 20 bases between them. This CDR3 reads CASTGADNLGGYTF. The CDR3 region has the DNA TGTGCCAGCACAGGAGCAGACAATTTAGGCGGCTACACCTTC.

This clone came up a few times. The CDR3 loop reads CASSQALAGVYEQYF. Written as DNA, the CDR3 is TGCGCCAGCAGCCAAGCCCTAGCGGGAGTTTACGAGCAGTACTTC. The chain combines TRBV4-3 with TRBJ2-7, with 10 bases lining up with TRBD2. The CDR3 has 15 residues. Germline CDR1 is LGHNA and CDR2 is YSLEER. Trimming at V came to 1 base and at J to 4 bases, leaving 4 bases not matched to a gene.

This clone was detected once. The V call is TRBV9, the J call TRBJ2-7; 8 bases map to TRBD1. The CDR3 covers 16 residues. V shed 3 bases, J shed 10 bases, and the junction held 18 bases outside the gene matches. CDR1 SGDLS and CDR2 YYNGEE come from the germline V gene. The CDR3 protein is CASSGQTGAHGGPQYF. Written as DNA, the CDR3 is TGTGCCAGCAGCGGACAGACAGGGGCCCACGGAGGTCCTCAGTACTTC. The full variable domain, rest sourced from reference TRBV9 and TRBJ2-7, is DSGVTQTPKHLITATGQRVTLRCSPRSGDLSVYWYQQSLDQGLQFLIQYYNGEERAKGNILERFSAQQFPDLHSELNLSSLELGDSALYFCASSGQTGAHGGPQYFGPGTRLTVT.

The V call is TRBV28, the J call TRBJ2-7; 15 bases agree with TRBD2. The trim removed 5 bases at V and 7 bases at J, leaving 9 bases unmatched. Germline CDR1 reads MDHEN; CDR2 reads SYDVKM. The CDR3 has 16 residues. The CDR3 region has the DNA TGTGCCAGCAGTAGAGGGACTAGCGGGAGGAGAGGGGAGCAGTACTTC. The encoded protein is CASSRGTSGRRGEQYF.

The chain combines TRBV6-5 with TRBJ2-1; D unresolved. The germline V and J ends were trimmed by 1 base and 7 bases, with 17 bases remaining between them. Germline-derived CDR1 and CDR2 are MNHEY and SVGAGI. This CDR3 region has 16 residues. The CDR3 here is CASSYLGPTGFNEQFF. DNA for the CDR3: TGTGCCAGCAGTTACTTAGGACCTACGGGTTTTAATGAGCAGTTCTTC.

This clone was observed a few times. The gene calls are TRBV15 and TRBJ2-7, with unresolved D. The CDR3 sequence is 14 residues long. Trimming shortened V by 1 base and J by 0 bases, and 7 bases separated the two germline ends. The germline V gene encodes CDR1 LNHNV and CDR2 YYDKDF (reference sequence). CDR3 sequence: CATSRVGGSYEQYF. CDR3 in DNA: TGTGCCACCAGCAGAGTGGGCGGCTCCTACGAGCAGTACTTC.

The chain has TRBV28 and TRBJ1-4, with D unclear. The V gene lost 1 base and the J gene lost 1 base, with 4 bases spanning the gap. The CDR3 is made up of 14 amino acids. Germline V gives CDR1 MDHEN, CDR2 SYDVKM. Written as DNA, the CDR3 is TGTGCCAGCAGTTTATTGCGAACTAATGAAAAACTGTTTTTT. Translated, it gives CASSLLRTNEKLFF.

This chain connects TRBV7-6 to TRBJ2-1, with D unresolved. CDR1 and CDR2 (germline): SGHVS, FNYEAQ. Trimming removed 5 bases from V and 9 bases from J, with 14 bases in between. This CDR3 contains 13 residues. The CDR3 region is CASSHPTVGEQFF. The DNA of the CDR3 is TGTGCCAGCAGCCACCCCACGGTGGGTGAGCAGTTCTTC.

The CDR3 region is CASSYSPDRGHSYEQYF. The CDR3 DNA follows: TGCGCCAGCAGCTACTCCCCTGACAGGGGGCATTCCTACGAGCAGTACTTC. The chain employs TRBV5-1 and TRBJ2-7, with TRBD1 matching over 10 bases. CDR1 is SGHRS, CDR2 YFSETQ, per germline. V gave up 3 bases and J gave up 1 base; unmatched junction bases: 10. The CDR3 consists of 17 residues.

The chain employs TRBV27 and TRBJ2-3; D not certain. In germline, CDR1 is MNHEY, CDR2 SMNVEV (reference sequence). V lost 7 bases, J lost 0 bases, and 5 bases lay in between. The CDR3 is made up of 12 amino acids. The chain's CDR3 is CASKVSTDTQYF. The CDR3 DNA follows: TGTGCCAGCAAGGTGAGCACAGATACGCAGTATTTT.

The J gene is TRBJ1-1, the V gene TRBV18; D gene uncertain. Germline CDR1 reads KGHSH; CDR2 reads LQKENI. V lost 1 base, J lost 1 base, and 10 bases lay in between. The CDR3 totals 15 residues. CDR3 sequence: CASSPRPDSNTEAFF. CDR3 nucleotide sequence: TGTGCCAGCTCACCACGACCAGATTCGAACACTGAAGCTTTCTTT. The complete variable domain, with remaining parts taken from reference TRBV18 and TRBJ1-1, reads NAGVMQNPRHLVRRRGQEARLRCSPMKGHSHVYWYRQLPEEGLKFMVYLQKENIIDESGMPKERFSAEFPKEGPSILRIQQVVRGDSAAYFCASSPRPDSNTEAFFGQGTRLTVV.

As DNA, the CDR3 is TGTGCCAGTAGTAGGTGGGACAGGGGCACAGATACGCAGTATTTT. It encodes CASSRWDRGTDTQYF. The chain carries TRBV19 and TRBJ2-3; 9 positions agree with TRBD1. Germline CDR1 LNHDA, CDR2 SQIVND (reference sequence). CDR3 length equals 15 residues. V trimming: 4 bases; J trimming: 1 base; junction bases outside the gene matches: 3.

The chain employs TRBV7-2 and TRBJ2-7; tentative D call: TRBD2 (6 bases). Deletions cut 2 bases from V and 4 bases from J, with 15 bases between. The CDR3 length is 15 residues. CDR1 SGHTA and CDR2 FQGNSA come from the germline V gene. The CDR3 coding sequence is TGTGCCAGCAGCTTATTTGAGGGAGGATGGTACGAGCAGTACTTC. Translation: CASSLFEGGWYEQYF.

The chain carries TRBV6-5 and TRBJ2-5; 9 bases match TRBD1. The CDR3 runs 15 residues. The germline CDR1 and CDR2 sequences are MNHEY and SVGAGI. V was pared by 3 bases and J by 4 bases, with 6 bases of the junction left unmatched. CDR3 DNA: TGTGCCAGCAGTTATAGGACAGGGGTCGGAGAGACCCAGTACTTC. Amino acids: CASSYRTGVGETQYF.